The 13 T cell receptor beta chains below all came from one sample that was sequenced in a study of T cells in women clearing cervical HPV infection. TCRdb's table, derived via immunoSEQ multiplex PCR, lists solely in-frame clones and lacks some. This repertoire includes 40,000 to 60,000 clones. The sample consisted of blood buffy coat. The origin of the receptors is a woman aged 18 to 75 with a cervical HPV16 infection that either progressed to CIN3+ or cleared (not recorded which).

Partial CDR3 DNA: TGTGCCAGCAGCTTAGCCAAGACAGGGCCTGAGACC. It translates to CASSLAKTGPET. The entire CDR3 reads CASSLAKTGPETQYF. This chain uses TRBV7-9 with TRBJ2-5; 7 bases map to TRBD1. From the germline J gene comes the end of the CDR3, since the read stops 3 residues before it. CDR1 and CDR2 (germline): SEHNR, FQNEAQ (reference sequence). CDR3 size: 15 residues. Trimming removed 0 bases from V and 5 bases from J; junction bases left unmatched: 6. Full variable domain (missing parts from reference TRBV7-9 and TRBJ2-5): DTGVSQNPRHKITKRGQNVTFRCDPISEHNRLYWYRQTLGQGPEFLTYFQNEAQLEKSRLLSDRFSAERPKGSFSTLEIQRTEQGDSAMYLCASSLAKTGPETQYFGPGTRLLVL.

A word on this clone: The read halts 3 residues ahead of the CDR3 end, with the missing end drawn from the germline J gene. The V call is TRBV19, the J call TRBJ1-1, with D maybe TRBD1 (6 bases). The CDR3 has 13 residues. Germline values: CDR1 LNHDA, CDR2 SQIVND (reference sequence). V was shortened by 7 bases and J by 5 bases, with 14 bases between the two germline ends. The CDR3 loop reads CASTPGGRTEAFF. CDR3 DNA, as far as it was read: TGTGCCAGTACCCCCGGGGGGCGAACTGAA.

This CDR3 reads CASRRLATSEFADTQYF. Partial CDR3 DNA: TGTGCCAGCAGGAGATTAGCCACATCTGAGTTTGCAGATACG. The V gene is TRBV6-2 or TRBV6-3, the J gene TRBJ2-3; no clear D gene. The read finishes 3 residues shy of the CDR3 end, and the germline J gene is used to complete it. Germline CDR1 MNHEY, CDR2 SVGEGT. Trimming pared 6 bases from V and 4 bases from J, leaving 23 bases between. This CDR3 spans 17 amino acids.

With regard to this clone: The read gets to within 3 residues of the CDR3 end, and the germline J gene fills in the rest. The rearrangement links TRBV5-1 to TRBJ2-6; unclear D gene. This CDR3 is 16 amino acids long. Looked up from germline, CDR1 is SGHRS and CDR2 is YFSETQ. V was trimmed by 0 bases and J by 2 bases, leaving 9 bases between them. Partial CDR3 DNA: TGCGCCAGCAGCTTGGGGTCCAGGACTGGGGCCAACGTC. It codes for CASSLGSRTGANV. The full CDR3 sequence reads CASSLGSRTGANVLTF.

A word on this clone: The read ends 3 residues early relative to the CDR3; the germline J gene fills the gap. The rearrangement links TRBV29-1 to TRBJ2-7; 9 nucleotides match TRBD1. Germline lookup yields CDR1 SQVTM and CDR2 ANQGSEA. CDR3 size: 14 residues. V dropped 5 bases and J dropped 4; count of bases not matched to a gene: 9. The CDR3: CSVLAGQGRYEQYF. The part of the CDR3 DNA that was read is TGCAGCGTTCTGGCGGGACAGGGACGTTACGAG.

Notes on this clone: The CDR3 extends 3 residues past the end of the read, so its final part is completed from the germline J gene. The chain couples TRBV2 to TRBJ2-2; 10 bases line up with TRBD2. The V segment lost 6 bases and the J segment 1 base; nucleotides outside the gene matches: 5. Germline V gene data show CDR1 as SNHLY and CDR2 as FYNNEI. The CDR3 sequence is 16 residues long. CDR3 amino acids: CASSLIAGGNTGELFF. The CDR3 bases that were read are TGTGCCAGCAGCCTCATAGCGGGGGGGAACACCGGGGAG. The whole variable domain, filled in from reference TRBV2 and TRBJ2-2, reads EPEVTQTPSHQVTQMGQEVILRCVPISNHLYFYWYRQILGQKVEFLVSFYNNEISEKSEIFDDQFSVERPDGSNFTLKIRSTKLEDSAMYFCASSLIAGGNTGELFFGEGSRLTVL.

The CDR3 sequence is CASSPGAEGYEQYF. The CDR3 bases that were read are TGTGCCAGCTCACCTGGGGCGGAGGGCTACGAG. The chain links TRBV18 to TRBJ2-7, with D possibly TRBD2 on 6 matching bases. The read ends 3 residues early relative to the CDR3; the germline J gene fills the gap. The V gene's germline CDR1 is KGHSH and CDR2 LQKENI. The CDR3 length is 14 residues. V was shortened by 3 bases and J by 3 bases, with 12 bases between the two germline ends.

A note on this clone: One junction end does not reproduce the germline sequence, and a read error may be involved. The read finishes 3 residues shy of the CDR3 end, and the germline J gene is used to complete it. The same CDR3 arises from other DNA sequences in this sample as well. The J gene is TRBJ1-3, the V gene TRBV7-2; D is undetermined. This CDR3 has 15 amino acids. Germline assignment: CDR1 SGHTA and CDR2 FQGNSA. CDR3 bases read: TGTGCCAGCAGCCTGACCTGGGCAGGAGGAAACACT. Its protein is CASSLTWAGGNT. The CDR3 in full is CASSLTWAGGNTIYF.

Comment on this clone: The read gets to within 3 residues of the CDR3 end, and the germline J gene fills in the rest. This sequence joins TRBV20-1 and TRBJ2-6; D is perhaps TRBD2 (6 bases). Germline V lookup: CDR1 DFQATT, CDR2 SNEGSKA (reference sequence). CDR3 size: 20 residues. Trimming removed 5 bases from V and 0 bases from J, with 26 bases in between. CDR3 protein: CSAPTLGVRDFFSGANVLTF. The sequenced CDR3 bases are TGCAGTGCTCCCACACTGGGGGTTCGGGACTTCTTCTCTGGGGCCAACGTC.

Its frequency marks this clone as medium-sized. The read terminates 3 residues ahead of where the CDR3 ends, so the germline J gene completes it. V usage is TRBV7-6 and J usage is TRBJ2-7; D remains unclear. V shed 1 base and J shed 4 bases, with 11 bases lying between them. The CDR3 contains 14 residues. The germline V gene encodes CDR1 SGHVS and CDR2 FNYEAQ. Partial CDR3 DNA: TGTGCCAGCAGCTTAGACCCAGGCCCATACGAG. Protein product: CASSLDPGPYE. The full CDR3 sequence reads CASSLDPGPYEQYF.

Comments on this clone: The CDR3 end lies 3 residues beyond the end of the read and is filled in from the germline J gene. This chain uses TRBV5-6 with TRBJ1-1, with D possibly matching TRBD1 (6 bases). From germline, CDR1 is SGHDT and CDR2 YYEEEE. Deletions cut 0 bases from V and 4 bases from J, with 13 bases between. The CDR3 is made up of 15 amino acids. The CDR3 DNA, read in part, is TGTGCCAGCAGCTTGGTAGGGGGAGTAGGCACTGAA. This gives the protein CASSLVGGVGTE. In full, the CDR3 reads CASSLVGGVGTEAFF.

Note on this clone: One end of the junction varies from germline; a read error may be responsible. The missing CDR3 end, 3 residues past where the read stops, is filled in from the germline J gene. Other DNA sequences within the sample encode an identical CDR3. V usage is TRBV5-6 and J usage is TRBJ1-2; 7 nucleotides align to TRBD1. The CDR3 runs to 13 residues. Germline-derived CDR1 and CDR2 are SGHDT and YYEEEE. The CDR3 DNA, read in part, is TGTGCCAGCAGCCGGGACAGCGTCTATGGG. As protein: CASSRDSVYG. The whole CDR3 reads CASSRDSVYGYTF.

About this clone itself: Read coverage stops 3 residues before the CDR3 terminus; the germline J gene supplies the remainder. The chain carries TRBV6-1 and TRBJ2-7; 7 bases match TRBD1. With V trimmed by 4 bases and J by 4 bases, 4 bases remained unmatched. Per the germline V gene, CDR1 is MNHNS and CDR2 is SASEGT. This CDR3 contains 13 residues. CDR3 DNA (partial): TGTGCCAGCAGTGGTACAGGGGTATACGAG. Its translation: CASSGTGVYE. The full-length CDR3 reads as CASSGTGVYEQYF.